This T cell receptor beta chain came from a study of beta chain features in type 1 diabetes. Broader study findings: Significant though moderate, a shortening of TCRB CDR3s appeared in all four CD4+ subsets of Type 1 diabetes patients. Still unanswered here is whether HLA type influences TCRB rearrangement.

Isolated RNA was reverse transcribed in full, so expressed TCRB transcripts were sequenced. Clones were sequenced by immunoSEQ multiplex PCR, and TCRdb holds only the in-frame ones, with some missing. The table shows around 710,000 clones, with around 12% occurring only once. As to this clone: Its matching antigen is unknown.

The CDR3 spans 15 residues. Germline V CDR1 and CDR2: MNHNS, SASEGT. After removal of 5 bases from V and 5 bases from J, the junction contained 10 bases not matched to a gene. The source material was naive CD4+ T cells from blood. The chain carries TRBV6-1 and TRBJ2-3; 7 nucleotides match TRBD2. The TCR comes from a man aged 25-45 years with type 1 diabetes. Written as DNA, the CDR3 is TGTGCCAGCAGTTCAGTCCTCGGGAGGATAGATACGCAGTATTTT. Translation: CASSSVLGRIDTQYF.